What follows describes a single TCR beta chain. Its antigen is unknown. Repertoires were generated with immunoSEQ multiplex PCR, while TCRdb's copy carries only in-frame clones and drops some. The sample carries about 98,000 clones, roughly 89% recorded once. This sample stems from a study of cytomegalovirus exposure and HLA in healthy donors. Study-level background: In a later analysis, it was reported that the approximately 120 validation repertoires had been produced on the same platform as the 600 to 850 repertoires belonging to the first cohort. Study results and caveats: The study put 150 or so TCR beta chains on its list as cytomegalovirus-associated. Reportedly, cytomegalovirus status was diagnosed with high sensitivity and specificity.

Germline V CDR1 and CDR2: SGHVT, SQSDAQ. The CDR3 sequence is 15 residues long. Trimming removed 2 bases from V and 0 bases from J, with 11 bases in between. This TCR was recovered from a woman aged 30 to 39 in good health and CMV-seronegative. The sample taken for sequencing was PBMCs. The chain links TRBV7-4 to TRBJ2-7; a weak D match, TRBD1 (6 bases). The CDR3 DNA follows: TGTGCCAGCAGCTTAACAGGGCCAAGCTCCTACGAGCAGTACTTC. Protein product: CASSLTGPSSYEQYF.